Detailed here is one T cell receptor (beta chain). What it binds is unknown. This CDR3 comprises 14 residues. Unmatched junction bases numbered 4, after V lost 5 bases and J lost 0 bases. Germline CDR1 reads LNHDA; CDR2 reads SQIVND (reference sequence). The source of the sample is a study of cytomegalovirus exposure and HLA in healthy donors. Broader study findings: Later genetic work tied a missense DCLRE1C variant to beta-chain V and J trimming. It was likely that a cluster of highly shared sequence variants was a sequencing artifact.

Vbeta (60) and Jbeta (13) primers were used in the PCR. The repertoire was sequenced with immunoSEQ multiplex PCR; TCRdb's copy has only in-frame clones and lacks some. The profile shows tens of thousands of clones, more than 70% of them singletons. This clonotype originated in a male donor in good health and CMV-seronegative. The sequenced sample consisted of PBMCs. V is TRBV19 and J is TRBJ2-7; TRBD2 agrees at 7 bases. CDR3 in amino acids: CASSLSGPSYEQYF. The DNA for the CDR3 is TGTGCCAGTAGTCTTAGCGGGCCCTCCTACGAGCAGTACTTC.